This entry lists 8 T cell receptor beta chains sequenced from one sample in a study of identical twins. TCRdb ran MiXCR on the 5' RACE reads and lists one entry per CDR3 protein. The data hold more than 650,000 distinct CDR3 sequences, with roughly 6% observed a single time. The specimen sequenced was naive T cells sorted from blood. Receptors originate from a young man in good health.

This chain uses TRBV20-1 with TRBJ1-5; TRBD1 might be the D (5 bases). The germline CDR1 and CDR2 sequences are DFQATT and SNEGSKA (reference sequence). This CDR3 has 13 residues. V gave up 6 bases and J gave up 5 bases, with 14 bases separating them. The CDR3 nucleotides read TGCAGTGCCGCCGGGGGGGTGTATCAGCCCCAGCATTTT. This translates into CSAAGGVYQPQHF.

There are a few counts of this clonotype. The rearrangement uses TRBV5-1 and TRBJ1-1, with D possibly being TRBD1 (6 bases). This CDR3 is 14 amino acids long. V was clipped by 0 bases and J by 4 bases, with 10 bases between them. Germline CDR1 reads SGHRS; CDR2 reads YFSETQ. CDR3 protein: CASSLGGGSTEAFF. The CDR3, as DNA: TGCGCCAGCAGCTTGGGAGGGGGAAGCACTGAAGCTTTCTTT.

For the CDR3, the DNA is TGCGCCAGCAGCTTGAGGAATCTGACTAGCGGGCTAGCATACAATGAGCAGTTCTTC. It codes for CASSLRNLTSGLAYNEQFF. The chain couples TRBV5-1 to TRBJ2-1; 10 bases are shared with TRBD2. The CDR3 runs 19 residues. Germline values: CDR1 SGHRS, CDR2 YFSETQ. The V gene end was trimmed by 1 base and the J gene end by 4 bases; junction bases not matched to a gene: 14.

This clonotype was observed at least ten times. The CDR3, as DNA: TGTGCCACCAGTGGTAGCGCCCCTGGGAATGAGCAGTTCTTC. The encoded protein is CATSGSAPGNEQFF. This chain uses TRBV24-1 with TRBJ2-1, with D perhaps TRBD2 (5 bases). V was clipped by 5 bases and J by 7 bases, with 14 bases between them. CDR1 and CDR2 (germline): KGHDR, SFDVKD. The length of the CDR3 is 14 residues.

This clonotype came up many times. The chain carries TRBV12-3 or TRBV12-4 and TRBJ1-1, with 8 bases that match TRBD1. The CDR3 consists of 13 residues. Trimming cost V 5 bases and J 5 bases; bases outside gene matches: 4. The chain's CDR3 is CASSRTGYTEAFF. The CDR3 DNA is TGTGCCAGCAGTCGGACAGGGTATACTGAAGCTTTCTTT.

The rearrangement links TRBV7-2 to TRBJ2-5, with D possibly matching TRBD2 (6 bases). The CDR3 runs 12 residues. In germline, CDR1 is SGHTA, CDR2 FQGNSA. Trimming removed 4 bases from V and 9 bases from J, with 12 bases in between. The CDR3 protein is CASSSPGTPQYF. The CDR3 coding sequence is TGTGCCAGCAGCTCCCCCGGGACTCCCCAGTACTTC.

Remarks on this clonotype: A much larger clone sits a single nucleotide away, making a read error possible. This chain uses TRBV5-1 with TRBJ2-7; 7 bases are shared with TRBD1. The trim removed 0 bases at V and 5 bases at J, leaving 11 bases unmatched. Germline V CDR1 and CDR2: SGHRS, YFSETQ. The CDR3 extends over 16 amino acids. The CDR3 DNA reads as TGCGCCAGCAGCTTGGGGGGTACTAGAGGGGGCCACGAGCAGTACTTC. Translated, it gives CASSLGGTRGGHEQYF.

This clonotype appeared many times. The V and J genes are TRBV24-1 and TRBJ2-1, with D tentatively TRBD1 (6 bases). V lost 4 bases to trimming and J lost 4 bases, with 10 bases between them. The CDR3 covers 14 residues. Germline loops: CDR1 KGHDR, CDR2 SFDVKD. The chain's CDR3 is CATSDRQEYNEQFF. CDR3 nucleotides: TGTGCCACCAGTGACCGACAGGAATACAATGAGCAGTTCTTC.